This TCR beta chain was sequenced during a study of T cells expressing NK-cell markers. Study context: Seven sequenced donors out of eight were HCMV-seropositive, one seronegative.

Using the 5' RACE reads, TCRdb records one entry per CDR3 protein without DNA. This repertoire includes roughly 300,000 distinct CDR3 sequences. The TCR sequence derives from a woman between 18 and 75 years old in good health. Sequenced input: blood T cells: a sorted CD56 or NKG2C T cell subset, CD4+ or CD8+ T cells, or bulk PBMC T cells (not recorded which).

The CDR3 protein is CASSLDGTYNNEQFF. The chain links TRBV7-2 to TRBJ2-1; with no DNA, the TCRdb D assignment of TRBD1 cannot be verified. CDR3 length: 15 residues. Germline V gene lookup returns CDR1 SGHTA and CDR2 FQGNSA.